These 16 T cell receptor beta chains were all obtained from the same sample, sequenced in a study of regulatory T cells in long-lasting Graves disease. Noted time point: newly diagnosed GD, antithyroid drugs for less than 3 months. Construction of the TCR library relied on RNA isolated from PBMCs. TCR beta libraries were built with iRepertoire HTBI primers and Arm-PCR of CDR3 regions. TCRdb reanalysed the multiplex PCR reads using MiXCR and keeps one entry per CDR3 protein. The sample comprises about 500,000 distinct CDR3 sequences, more than 10% of which are singletons, and approximately 9.6% rests with the top ten. These data also featured in a second study, about T cells in Graves' hyperthyroidism and ophthalmopathy.

Sequenced here: peripheral blood mononuclear cells (PBMCs), sampled at new diagnosis, from a patient treated with antithyroid drugs. Source of these receptors: a woman aged 25 to 39 with Graves disease.

Concerning this clonotype itself: At one of its ends the junction is not consistent with the germline gene, which may arise from a read error. The chain joins TRBV4-1 to TRBJ2-1; 9 bases match TRBD2. Germline CDR1 and CDR2: MGHRA and YSYEKL. The length of the CDR3 is 16 residues. The CDR3: CASSPKIAGVGNGQFF. The CDR3 DNA follows: TGCGCCAGCAGCCCTAAAATAGCGGGAGTGGGCAATGGGCAGTTCTTC.

The chain has TRBV5-4 and TRBJ1-1; no firm D call. The V and J ends lost 2 bases and 0 bases respectively, with 14 bases between them. The length of the CDR3 is 16 residues. Germline CDR1 SGHNT, CDR2 YYREEE (reference sequence). The CDR3: CASSFPRGGLNTEAFF. The CDR3 bases are TGTGCCAGCAGCTTTCCACGGGGTGGGCTGAACACTGAAGCTTTCTTT.

In this sample, this clonotype turned up a few times. The genes are TRBV9 and TRBJ1-1; 8 bases are shared with TRBD1. Germline V gene data show CDR1 as SGDLS and CDR2 as YYNGEE. V trimming: 4 bases; J trimming: 3 bases; junction bases outside the gene matches: 8. CDR3 size: 15 residues. The CDR3: CASSLMGTGDTEAFF. CDR3 coding DNA: TGTGCCAGCAGCCTCATGGGGACAGGAGACACTGAAGCTTTCTTT.

Ten or more counts support this clonotype. The chain couples TRBV20-1 to TRBJ1-1; no reliable D call. CDR1 and CDR2 from the germline V gene are DFQATT and SNEGSKA (reference sequence). Trimming took 1 base from V and 3 from J, leaving 12 bases between them. The length of the CDR3 is 14 residues. CDR3 region: CSARGRWRDTEAFF. CDR3 coding DNA: TGCAGTGCTAGAGGAAGGTGGAGGGACACTGAAGCTTTCTTT.

This clonotype has at least ten counts. The chain combines TRBV6-2 or TRBV6-3 with TRBJ2-7; D perhaps matches TRBD2 (5 bases). Germline assignment: CDR1 MNHEY and CDR2 SVGEGT. The CDR3 runs 15 residues. V was pared by 2 bases and J by 2 bases, with 13 bases between. The CDR3 sequence is CASSYNPSRAYEQYF. CDR3 nucleotides: TGTGCCAGCAGTTACAATCCTAGCAGAGCCTACGAGCAGTACTTC.

This clonotype appeared a few times. This chain uses TRBV11-2 with TRBJ2-3; tentatively, D is TRBD2 (6 bases). The CDR3 has 16 amino acids. The germline gives CDR1 SGHAT, CDR2 FQNNGV. V shed 5 bases and J shed 10 bases, with 25 bases lying between them. This chain's CDR3 is CASSVLVGSTADPQYF. CDR3 nucleotides: TGTGCCAGCAGCGTCTTAGTCGGGAGTACAGCGGATCCGCAGTATTTT.

This clonotype has ten or more counts. This chain joins TRBV6-2 or TRBV6-3 and TRBJ2-1, with 7 bases aligning to TRBD2. Germline CDR1 is MNHEY and CDR2 is SVGEGT. V lost 4 bases and J lost 4; bases outside the gene matches: 7. The CDR3 is 15 residues long. CDR3 sequence (DNA): TGTGCCAGCAGTTTAGCGAGCGGGGTTTACAATGAGCAGTTCTTC. Protein sequence: CASSLASGVYNEQFF.

This clonotype was recorded at least ten times. The chain carries TRBV2 and TRBJ1-4; D gene unclear. Deletions cut 6 bases from V and 7 bases from J, with 6 bases between. Germline assignment: CDR1 SNHLY and CDR2 FYNNEI. This CDR3 comprises 11 residues. The CDR3 coding sequence is TGTGCCAGCAGGTTTACTGAAAAACTGTTTTTT. Translation: CASRFTEKLFF.

There are a few counts of this clonotype. The V and J genes are TRBV10-3 and TRBJ2-3, with TRBD1 identical over 9 bases. Germline CDR1 and CDR2: ENHRY and SYGVKD. The CDR3 has 17 residues. Trimming cost V 2 bases and J 0 bases; bases outside gene matches: 6. The CDR3 DNA follows: TGTGCCATCAGTGAGCCAGGACAGGGGCTTAGCACAGATACGCAGTATTTT. This translates into CAISEPGQGLSTDTQYF.

This clonotype has at least ten counts. This CDR3 reads CSARESGYYGYTF. Here the CDR3 DNA reads TGCAGTGCTAGAGAATCGGGGTACTATGGCTACACCTTC. V gene TRBV20-1 combines with J gene TRBJ1-2, with D uncertain. The germline V gene has CDR1 DFQATT and CDR2 SNEGSKA (reference sequence). The CDR3 runs to 13 residues. The V gene lost 0 bases and the J gene lost 3 bases, with 8 bases spanning the gap.

This clonotype was observed at least ten times. This chain uses TRBV9 with TRBJ2-3, with 9 bases identical to TRBD2. The trim removed 0 bases at V and 2 bases at J, leaving 1 base unmatched. The CDR3 extends over 15 amino acids. The germline gives CDR1 SGDLS, CDR2 YYNGEE. The CDR3 is CASSVGLADTDTQYF. CDR3 nucleotides: TGTGCCAGCAGCGTAGGACTAGCGGACACAGATACGCAGTATTTT.

This clonotype occurred a few times. The rearrangement uses TRBV4-1 and TRBJ1-2, with TRBD1 identical over 7 bases. Per the germline V gene, CDR1 is MGHRA and CDR2 is YSYEKL. The CDR3 loop spans 17 amino acids. After removal of 6 bases from V and 1 base from J, the junction contained 14 bases not matched to a gene. CDR3 amino acids: CASSRATGSRVNYGYTF. The CDR3 DNA follows: TGCGCCAGCAGTAGAGCGACAGGGAGCAGGGTTAACTATGGCTACACCTTC.

This clonotype was seen at least ten times. V gene TRBV6-1 combines with J gene TRBJ1-1; no reliable D call. The CDR3 runs to 14 residues. Trimming stripped 6 bases from V and 0 bases from J, with 11 bases between. Looked up from germline, CDR1 is MNHNS and CDR2 is SASEGT. This chain's CDR3 is CASRRSSMNTEAFF. The CDR3 nucleotides read TGTGCCAGCAGACGGAGTTCTATGAACACTGAAGCTTTCTTT.

Only a few counts were recorded for this clonotype. J is TRBJ1-5 and V is TRBV10-1; D is uncertain. Trimming removed 1 base from V and 2 bases from J, with 9 bases in between. Germline assignment: CDR1 WNHNN and CDR2 SYGVQD (reference sequence). The CDR3 runs to 15 residues. DNA for the CDR3: TGCGCCAGCAGTGAGTGGAAAGTGGGCAATCAGCCCCAGCATTTT. Translated, it gives CASSEWKVGNQPQHF.

The table lists this clonotype with a few counts. The CDR3 region is CASSRLAGASGANVLTF. Written as DNA, the CDR3 is TGTGCCAGCAGCCGGCTAGCGGGAGCCTCTGGGGCCAACGTCCTGACTTTC. The chain has TRBV14 and TRBJ2-6; 10 bases map to TRBD2. Looked up from germline, CDR1 is SGHDN and CDR2 is FVKESK. J was trimmed by 0 bases and V by 4 bases; bases with no gene match: 3. The CDR3 sequence is 17 residues long.

This clonotype came up many times. The V call is TRBV27, the J call TRBJ1-5; 8 bases fit TRBD1. V trimming: 5 bases; J trimming: 3 bases; junction bases outside the gene matches: 6. This CDR3 comprises 15 residues. Germline CDR1 and CDR2: MNHEY and SMNVEV (reference sequence). The CDR3 loop is CASSEQGATNQPQHF. DNA for the CDR3: TGTGCCAGCAGTGAGCAGGGGGCTACCAATCAGCCCCAGCATTTT.